Listed below are T cell receptor beta chains from one sample, sequenced in a study of T-cell reconstitution after alpha-beta-depleted transplantation in children. TCRdb fed the PCR reads into MiXCR, producing one record per CDR3 protein. The sample has some 300,000 distinct CDR3 sequences; roughly a tenth are singletons. The source material was PBMCs, sampled before TCRalphabeta/CD19-depleted stem cell transplant. The receptors here all came from a boy under two years old with acute myeloid leukemia, due to receive a stem cell transplant. The CDR3 runs from the conserved cysteine through the conserved F or W. D genes are given only for firm matches. Rows may omit the clone size; those that give it use once, few, many or a size class.

d_gene: .; abundance: many; j_gene: TRBJ2-1; v_gene: TRBV7-9; CDR3aa: CASSLARVGDNEQFF; CDR3nt: TGTGCCAGCAGCTTAGCCAGGGTAGGAGACAATGAGCAGTTCTTC
d_gene: TRBD2; abundance: few; j_gene: TRBJ2-7; v_gene: TRBV7-9; CDR3aa: CASSSGRISYEQYF; CDR3nt: TGTGCCAGCAGCAGCGGGAGAATATCCTACGAGCAGTACTTC
d_gene: TRBD2; abundance: many; j_gene: TRBJ2-3; v_gene: TRBV7-2; CDR3aa: CASSFTSADTQYF; CDR3nt: TGTGCCAGCAGCTTTACTAGCGCAGATACGCAGTATTTT
d_gene: .; abundance: .; j_gene: TRBJ2-7; v_gene: TRBV5-1; CDR3aa: CASSLDIQPYEQYF; CDR3nt: TGCGCCAGCAGCCTAGACATCCAACCCTACGAGCAGTACTTC
d_gene: .; abundance: many; j_gene: TRBJ2-7; v_gene: TRBV21-1; CDR3aa: CASSKVPYGTSGHSYEQYF; CDR3nt: TGTGCCAGCAGCAAAGTGCCGTATGGGACTAGCGGGCACTCCTACGAGCAGTACTTC
d_gene: TRBD1; abundance: .; j_gene: TRBJ2-4; v_gene: TRBV5-5; CDR3aa: CVSSKEGQGNIQYF; CDR3nt: TGTGTCAGCAGCAAAGAAGGACAGGGAAACATTCAGTACTTC
d_gene: .; abundance: .; j_gene: TRBJ2-3; v_gene: TRBV12-3/TRBV12-4; CDR3aa: CASFPPPLWGGGTDTQYF; CDR3nt: TGTGCCAGCTTCCCCCCTCCGTTATGGGGGGGCGGCACAGATACGCAGTATTTT
d_gene: TRBD2; abundance: many; j_gene: TRBJ2-5; v_gene: TRBV9; CDR3aa: CASSVDPSGGPYPETQYF; CDR3nt: TGTGCCAGCAGCGTAGATCCTAGCGGGGGCCCGTATCCAGAGACCCAGTACTTC
d_gene: .; abundance: .; j_gene: TRBJ2-7; v_gene: TRBV5-1; CDR3aa: CASSLDGSVTYEQYF; CDR3nt: TGCGCCAGCAGCTTGGATGGTAGCGTGACCTACGAGCAGTACTTC
d_gene: TRBD2; abundance: many; j_gene: TRBJ2-7; v_gene: TRBV10-3; CDR3aa: CAISDPGASGRSYEQYF; CDR3nt: TGTGCCATCAGTGATCCAGGGGCTAGCGGGAGGTCCTACGAGCAGTACTTC
d_gene: TRBD2; abundance: many; j_gene: TRBJ2-3; v_gene: TRBV7-2; CDR3aa: CASSFASGSTDTQYF; CDR3nt: TGCGCCAGCAGCTTCGCTAGCGGGAGCACAGATACGCAGTATTTT
d_gene: TRBD1; abundance: .; j_gene: TRBJ2-2; v_gene: TRBV6-7; CDR3aa: CASSKQGWGSNTGELFF; CDR3nt: TGTGCCAGCAGCAAACAGGGGTGGGGGTCGAACACCGGGGAGCTGTTTTTT
d_gene: .; abundance: many; j_gene: TRBJ2-2; v_gene: TRBV4-2; CDR3aa: CASSQDWNTGELFF; CDR3nt: TGTGCCAGCAGCCAAGATTGGAACACCGGGGAGCTGTTTTTT
d_gene: TRBD1; abundance: .; j_gene: TRBJ2-3; v_gene: TRBV5-6; CDR3aa: CASSLVLFRDRVTDTQYF; CDR3nt: TGTGCCAGCAGCTTGGTCCTTTTCCGGGACAGGGTGACAGATACGCAGTATTTT
d_gene: .; abundance: few; j_gene: TRBJ2-7; v_gene: TRBV25-1; CDR3aa: CASSDPHQGVREQYF; CDR3nt: TGTGCCAGCAGTGACCCTCATCAGGGCGTCCGCGAGCAGTACTTC
d_gene: .; abundance: .; j_gene: TRBJ2-2; v_gene: TRBV6-2/TRBV6-3; CDR3aa: CASSYRHFTGELFF; CDR3nt: TGTGCCAGCAGTTACCGTCATTTCACCGGGGAGCTGTTTTTT
d_gene: .; abundance: many; j_gene: TRBJ2-5; v_gene: TRBV7-9; CDR3aa: CASSLVAGDQETQYF; CDR3nt: TGTGCCAGCAGCTTAGTGGCTGGGGATCAAGAGACCCAGTACTTC
d_gene: TRBD2; abundance: many; j_gene: TRBJ2-3; v_gene: TRBV4-3; CDR3aa: CASSQDLGLAGFTDTQYF; CDR3nt: TGCGCCAGCAGCCAAGATCTTGGACTAGCGGGGTTCACAGATACGCAGTATTTT
d_gene: TRBD1; abundance: many; j_gene: TRBJ1-1; v_gene: TRBV28; CDR3aa: CASSPRTGSTEAFF; CDR3nt: TGTGCCAGCAGTCCCCGGACAGGGAGCACTGAAGCTTTCTTT
d_gene: .; abundance: many; j_gene: TRBJ2-2; v_gene: TRBV12-3/TRBV12-4; CDR3aa: CASSPLGRGANTGELFF; CDR3nt: TGTGCCAGCAGCCCCCTGGGGCGCGGGGCGAACACCGGGGAGCTGTTTTTT
d_gene: .; abundance: few; j_gene: TRBJ2-2; v_gene: TRBV5-1; CDR3aa: CASSLGQGGNTGELFF; CDR3nt: TGCGCCAGCAGCTTGGGCCAGGGGGGGAACACCGGGGAGCTGTTTTTT
d_gene: .; abundance: many; j_gene: TRBJ2-7; v_gene: TRBV4-2; CDR3aa: CASSQDPGSSYEQYF; CDR3nt: TGTGCCAGCAGCCAAGATCCAGGGAGCTCCTACGAGCAGTACTTC
d_gene: TRBD2; abundance: many; j_gene: TRBJ2-5; v_gene: TRBV15; CDR3aa: CATSMSGGAAETQYF; CDR3nt: TGTGCCACCAGCATGAGCGGGGGGGCCGCTGAGACCCAGTACTTC
d_gene: .; abundance: many; j_gene: TRBJ2-2; v_gene: TRBV7-2; CDR3aa: CASSLEAGTGELFF; CDR3nt: TGTGCCAGCAGCTTAGAGGCAGGCACCGGGGAGCTGTTTTTT
d_gene: .; abundance: many; j_gene: TRBJ1-2; v_gene: TRBV7-3; CDR3aa: CASSEGRAGGYTF; CDR3nt: TGTGCCAGCAGTGAAGGCAGGGCAGGCGGCTACACCTTC
d_gene: TRBD2; abundance: many; j_gene: TRBJ2-3; v_gene: TRBV29-1; CDR3aa: CSVEGASGSTDTQYF; CDR3nt: TGCAGCGTTGAAGGTGCTAGCGGGAGCACAGATACGCAGTATTTT
d_gene: .; abundance: many; j_gene: TRBJ2-2; v_gene: TRBV28; CDR3aa: CASSWEGAGDGHTGELFF; CDR3nt: TGTGCCAGCAGTTGGGAGGGGGCCGGAGACGGGCACACCGGGGAGCTGTTTTTT
d_gene: TRBD1; abundance: many; j_gene: TRBJ1-2; v_gene: TRBV7-2; CDR3aa: CASSLDRGGYGYTF; CDR3nt: TGTGCCAGCAGCTTGGACAGGGGAGGGTATGGCTACACCTTC
d_gene: TRBD2; abundance: many; j_gene: TRBJ2-3; v_gene: TRBV7-8; CDR3aa: CASSLDLAGNTDTQYF; CDR3nt: TGTGCCAGCAGCTTAGACCTAGCGGGGAACACAGATACGCAGTATTTT
d_gene: .; abundance: many; j_gene: TRBJ1-1; v_gene: TRBV6-5; CDR3aa: CASSNFDRDTEAFF; CDR3nt: TGTGCCAGCAGTAACTTCGACAGAGACACTGAAGCTTTCTTT
d_gene: TRBD2; abundance: many; j_gene: TRBJ2-7; v_gene: TRBV7-2; CDR3aa: CASSKGAGGPVTYEQYF; CDR3nt: TGTGCCAGCAGCAAAGGGGCGGGAGGGCCGGTTACCTACGAGCAGTACTTC
d_gene: .; abundance: many; j_gene: TRBJ2-7; v_gene: TRBV7-9; CDR3aa: CAISPRPEAYEQYF; CDR3nt: TGTGCCATCAGCCCACGACCCGAAGCTTACGAGCAGTACTTC
d_gene: .; abundance: many; j_gene: TRBJ2-4; v_gene: TRBV15; CDR3aa: CATSRDRGRLAKNIQYF; CDR3nt: TGTGCCACCAGCAGAGATAGGGGTAGGCTAGCCAAAAACATTCAGTACTTC
d_gene: .; abundance: many; j_gene: TRBJ1-2; v_gene: TRBV3-1; CDR3aa: CASSQDPWGRGYGYTF; CDR3nt: TGTGCCAGCAGCCAAGATCCCTGGGGGAGGGGCTATGGCTACACCTTC
d_gene: .; abundance: many; j_gene: TRBJ2-1; v_gene: TRBV5-1; CDR3aa: CASSPPGRYNEQFF; CDR3nt: TGCGCCAGCAGCCCTCCGGGACGTTACAATGAGCAGTTCTTC
d_gene: .; abundance: many; j_gene: TRBJ1-1; v_gene: TRBV7-9; CDR3aa: CASSSWNTEAFF; CDR3nt: TGTGCCAGCAGCAGTTGGAACACTGAAGCTTTCTTT
d_gene: TRBD2; abundance: many; j_gene: TRBJ2-7; v_gene: TRBV27; CDR3aa: CASSLASGGAGGTYEQYF; CDR3nt: TGTGCCAGCAGTTTAGCTAGCGGGGGGGCCGGAGGGACCTACGAGCAGTACTTC
d_gene: TRBD2; abundance: .; j_gene: TRBJ2-2; v_gene: TRBV7-2; CDR3aa: CASGLAGEGTGELFF; CDR3nt: TGTGCCAGCGGACTAGCGGGGGAGGGCACCGGGGAGCTGTTTTTT
d_gene: TRBD1; abundance: .; j_gene: TRBJ2-7; v_gene: TRBV19; CDR3aa: CASSIAGQGVSYEQYF; CDR3nt: TGTGCCAGTAGTATAGCCGGGCAGGGGGTCTCCTACGAGCAGTACTTC
d_gene: .; abundance: few; j_gene: TRBJ2-5; v_gene: TRBV12-3/TRBV12-4; CDR3aa: CASSFLGGRPLETQYF; CDR3nt: TGTGCCAGCAGTTTCCTCGGAGGCAGACCTCTAGAGACCCAGTACTTC
d_gene: TRBD2; abundance: many; j_gene: TRBJ2-5; v_gene: TRBV25-1; CDR3aa: CASSDRGTSGVQETQYF; CDR3nt: TGTGCCAGCAGTGATAGGGGGACTAGCGGTGTCCAAGAGACCCAGTACTTC
d_gene: TRBD2; abundance: .; j_gene: TRBJ2-1; v_gene: TRBV4-2; CDR3aa: CASTQGTSGSGEQFF; CDR3nt: TGTGCCAGCACCCAGGGGACTAGCGGGAGCGGTGAGCAGTTCTTC
d_gene: .; abundance: many; j_gene: TRBJ2-3; v_gene: TRBV5-1; CDR3aa: CASSLGQRVGDTQYF; CDR3nt: TGCGCCAGCAGCTTGGGGCAGCGCGTGGGAGATACGCAGTATTTT
d_gene: .; abundance: .; j_gene: TRBJ2-1; v_gene: TRBV24-1; CDR3aa: CATSDLTGGAYNEQFF; CDR3nt: TGTGCCACCAGTGATTTGACCGGGGGAGCCTACAATGAGCAGTTCTTC
d_gene: .; abundance: many; j_gene: TRBJ2-3; v_gene: TRBV12-3/TRBV12-4; CDR3aa: CASSYRALRIDTQYF; CDR3nt: TGTGCCAGCAGCTACCGGGCCCTGAGAATAGATACGCAGTATTTT
d_gene: .; abundance: many; j_gene: TRBJ1-1; v_gene: TRBV20-1; CDR3aa: CSARDVLRYTEAFF; CDR3nt: TGCAGTGCTAGAGATGTACTTAGGTACACTGAAGCTTTCTTT
d_gene: TRBD1; abundance: few; j_gene: TRBJ1-5; v_gene: TRBV3-1; CDR3aa: CASSQEPTGAARQPQHF; CDR3nt: TGTGCCAGCAGCCAAGAACCCACAGGGGCCGCAAGGCAGCCCCAGCATTTT
d_gene: TRBD2; abundance: many; j_gene: TRBJ2-1; v_gene: TRBV15; CDR3aa: CATAAGDYNEQFF; CDR3nt: TGTGCCACGGCGGCGGGGGACTACAATGAGCAGTTCTTC